Sequencing of this TCR beta chain was carried out in a study of siplizumab effects on memory and regulatory T cells. Study-level findings and limits: The naive T cell population seemed more diverse than memory cells and seemed a major contributor to the alloresponse. Suppression by proliferating Tregs derived from siplizumab cultures was not verified.

The V gene lost 4 bases and the J gene lost 8 bases, with 24 bases spanning the gap. This CDR3 comprises 17 residues. The germline V gene has CDR1 SGHNT and CDR2 YENEEA. TCRdb keeps only in-frame clones here, not all; method: immunoSEQ multiplex PCR. The data hold 45,000 to 60,000 clones, with roughly 87% observed a single time. As for this clone: Its specificity is not known.

The chain links TRBV11-3 to TRBJ2-1; perhaps D is TRBD1 or TRBD2 (7 bases each). This receptor was identified in a human donor in good health. Sequenced input: naive CD8+ T cells sorted from blood. CDR3 DNA: TGTGCCAGCAGCTCTAGGGGGCAGGGCGGGAGAAATCATGAGCAGTTCTTC. This encodes CASSSRGQGGRNHEQFF. Supplemented by reference TRBV11-3 and TRBJ2-1, the full variable domain reads EAGVVQSPRYKIIEKKQPVAFWCNPISGHNTLYWYLQNLGQGPELLIRYENEEAVDDSQLPKDRFSAERLKGVDSTLKIQPAELGDSAVYLCASSSRGQGGRNHEQFFGPGTRLTVL.